The 27 T cell receptor beta chains below were found in one sample sequenced in a study of siplizumab effects on memory and regulatory T cells. The assay was immunoSEQ multiplex PCR, and TCRdb's table has in-frame clones only and misses some. This table has 90,000 to 140,000 clones, under 95% appearing once. Sequenced material: CD4+ T cells sorted from blood. The receptor source for this set is a human donor in good health.

Here the CDR3 reads CASSPALGSSYEQYF. The DNA for the CDR3 is TGCGCCAGCTCCCCAGCGTTGGGTTCTAGCTACGAGCAGTACTTC. V usage is TRBV5-1 and J usage is TRBJ2-7; D is uncertain. In germline, CDR1 is SGHRS, CDR2 YFSETQ. V lost 7 bases, J lost 3 bases, and 20 bases lay in between. CDR3 length equals 15 residues.

The chain joins TRBV5-4 to TRBJ2-2, with D hard to call. V lost 4 bases, J lost 8 bases, and 15 bases lay in between. This CDR3 contains 14 residues. Germline V gene lookup returns CDR1 SGHNT and CDR2 YYREEE (reference sequence). The CDR3 reads CASSPDTSWGELFF. Written as DNA, the CDR3 is TGTGCCAGCAGCCCCGACACTTCCTGGGGGGAGCTGTTTTTT.

V gene TRBV7-3 combines with J gene TRBJ2-3; possible D gene TRBD1, 5 bases. V was shortened by 1 base and J by 3 bases, with 17 bases between the two germline ends. The germline V gene has CDR1 SGHTA and CDR2 FQGTGA. This CDR3 is 17 amino acids long. The CDR3 loop is CASSLRGKSYSTDTQYF. The CDR3 nucleotides are TGTGCCAGCAGCTTAAGGGGCAAATCCTATTCAACAGATACGCAGTATTTT.

This sequence joins TRBV7-6 and TRBJ1-1; 9 bases line up with TRBD1. CDR1 and CDR2 from the germline V gene are SGHVS and FNYEAQ. The CDR3 length is 15 residues. Trimming cost V 0 bases and J 6 bases; bases outside gene matches: 5. The CDR3 reads CASSLASRTGAEAFF. CDR3 sequence (DNA): TGTGCCAGCAGCTTAGCATCACGGACAGGGGCTGAAGCTTTCTTT.

The chain joins TRBV6-1 to TRBJ2-3; TRBD2 matches 9 bases. The trim removed 6 bases at V and 4 bases at J, leaving 2 bases unmatched. Germline loops: CDR1 MNHNS, CDR2 SASEGT. The CDR3 loop spans 13 amino acids. CDR3 in DNA: TGTGCCAGCAGGCTAGCGGGGTCAGATACGCAGTATTTT. This encodes CASRLAGSDTQYF.

The rearrangement joins TRBV6-1 to TRBJ2-5; D unclear. Germline loops: CDR1 MNHNS, CDR2 SASEGT. The germline V and J ends were trimmed by 6 bases and 0 bases, with 5 bases remaining between them. The CDR3 totals 12 residues. The CDR3 here is CASRADQETQYF. CDR3 coding DNA: TGTGCCAGCAGGGCAGACCAAGAGACCCAGTACTTC.

This clone came up a few times. The rearrangement joins TRBV6-5 to TRBJ1-5; D ambiguous. V lost 5 bases to trimming and J lost 5 bases, with 13 bases between them. Germline lookup yields CDR1 MNHEY and CDR2 SVGAGI. The CDR3 runs 14 residues. This CDR3 reads CASSPSGSHQPQHF. CDR3 sequence (DNA): TGTGCCAGCAGTCCATCGGGCAGTCATCAGCCCCAGCATTTT.

The CDR3 is CASKRGVYNEQFF. CDR3 coding DNA: TGCGCCAGCAAGCGGGGGGTCTACAATGAGCAGTTCTTC. The chain recombines TRBV10-2 with TRBJ2-1, with 9 positions matching TRBD2. With V trimmed by 7 bases and J by 3 bases, 1 base remained unmatched. The germline CDR1 and CDR2 sequences are WSHSY and SAAADI. The CDR3 length is 13 residues.

The chain employs TRBV14 and TRBJ2-2; D unclear. The CDR3 extends over 13 amino acids. Germline CDR1 SGHDN, CDR2 FVKESK. V dropped 1 base and J dropped 4 bases, with 4 bases sitting between them. The DNA of the CDR3 is TGTGCCAGCAGCCAAGTCTCCACCGGGGAGCTGTTTTTT. It is translated as CASSQVSTGELFF.

The chain combines TRBV5-6 with TRBJ1-2; D gene uncertain. The V gene's germline CDR1 is SGHDT and CDR2 YYEEEE. Trimming pared 4 bases from V and 8 bases from J, leaving 18 bases between. This CDR3 is built from 14 residues. The CDR3 here is CASSPLDRDSGYTF. CDR3 DNA sequence: TGTGCCAGCAGCCCGCTGGATCGAGATAGCGGCTACACCTTC.

The chain is built from TRBV27 and TRBJ2-1; D tentatively reads TRBD1 or TRBD2 (5 bases each). Per germline, CDR1 MNHEY and CDR2 SMNVEV (reference sequence). V shed 7 bases and J shed 2 bases, with 9 bases lying between them. The CDR3 is 13 residues long. CDR3 residues: CASNPGPYNEQFF. The CDR3 DNA follows: TGTGCCAGCAACCCGGGGCCCTACAATGAGCAGTTCTTC.

The chain links TRBV7-3 to TRBJ2-3, with D unresolved. This CDR3 has 15 amino acids. The V end lost 5 bases, the J end lost 2 bases, and 14 bases lay between the germline ends. Germline V gene lookup returns CDR1 SGHTA and CDR2 FQGTGA. The CDR3 region is CASSLSAQPTDTQYF. CDR3 DNA sequence: TGTGCCAGCAGCCTTTCGGCACAGCCCACAGATACGCAGTATTTT.

The chain has TRBV5-8 and TRBJ2-7; TRBD2 aligns across 10 bases. Germline V gene data show CDR1 as SGHTS and CDR2 as YDEGEE. V shed 0 bases and J 5 bases; nucleotides not matched to a gene: 11. This CDR3 is built from 17 residues. The CDR3 DNA reads TGTGCCAGCAGCTTGGCCCTAGCGGGAGTCCCTCGGAACGAGCAGTACTTC. This encodes CASSLALAGVPRNEQYF.

In DNA form, the CDR3 reads TGTGCCAGCAGTGCAGGGCTCGGTCAGCCCCAGCATTTT. Protein: CASSAGLGQPQHF. The chain couples TRBV11-2 to TRBJ1-5; TRBD1 is a possible D gene (5 bases). The CDR3 loop spans 13 amino acids. The ends were cut back, 6 bases at V and 6 bases at J, with 12 bases in the middle. From germline, CDR1 is SGHAT and CDR2 FQNNGV.

This clone was seen once. V and J are TRBV29-1 and TRBJ2-7; D is perhaps TRBD1 (5 bases). V was cut by 6 bases and J by 3 bases, with 9 bases left in between. Germline loops: CDR1 SQVTM, CDR2 ANQGSEA. This CDR3 is built from 11 residues. This CDR3 reads CSVDKFYEQYF. In nucleotides, the CDR3 is TGCAGCGTGGACAAATTCTACGAGCAGTACTTC.

The CDR3 loop is CASRVRRDRGYNEQFF. The CDR3 DNA reads TGTGCCAGCAGGGTCCGCCGGGACAGGGGGTACAATGAGCAGTTCTTC. The rearrangement uses TRBV27 and TRBJ2-1, with 11 bases aligning to TRBD1. The CDR3 consists of 16 residues. The V gene end was trimmed by 6 bases and the J gene end by 4 bases; junction bases not matched to a gene: 8. CDR1 is MNHEY and CDR2 is SMNVEV in the germline V gene (reference sequence).

The gene calls are TRBV18 and TRBJ2-1, with D maybe TRBD1 (5 bases). The V gene's germline CDR1 is KGHSH and CDR2 LQKENI. CDR3 size: 17 residues. Trimming left V 6 bases short and J 1 base short, with 19 bases between. Here the CDR3 DNA reads TGTGCCAGCTCTCCTGCTCAGGGAAGTGGTTCCTACAATGAGCAGTTCTTC. This encodes CASSPAQGSGSYNEQFF.

This chain joins TRBV5-8 and TRBJ2-3, with TRBD1 identical over 10 bases. Trimming removed 4 bases from V and 4 bases from J; junction bases left unmatched: 3. Germline loops: CDR1 SGHTS, CDR2 YDEGEE. CDR3 size: 14 residues. CDR3 in amino acids: CASSLGQGADTQYF. The CDR3 nucleotides read TGTGCCAGCAGCCTCGGACAGGGGGCAGATACGCAGTATTTT.

This chain connects TRBV27 to TRBJ2-5, with D tentatively TRBD1 (6 bases). The CDR3 consists of 14 residues. The V gene's germline CDR1 is MNHEY and CDR2 SMNVEV (reference sequence). V dropped 3 bases and J dropped 3 bases, with 11 bases sitting between them. The CDR3 DNA reads TGTGCCAGCAGTTTTACAGGGCCGAAAGAGACCCAGTACTTC. This encodes CASSFTGPKETQYF.

The rearrangement links TRBV11-2 to TRBJ1-6; D gene ambiguous. Germline V gene sequence: CDR1 SGHAT, CDR2 FQNNGV. V lost 1 base to trimming and J lost 0 bases, with 4 bases between them. This CDR3 has 15 amino acids. This CDR3 reads CASSLGGSYNSPLHF. CDR3 DNA sequence: TGTGCCAGCAGCTTAGGGGGCTCCTATAATTCACCCCTCCACTTT.

The V call is TRBV7-6, the J call TRBJ1-1; a weak D match, TRBD1 (5 bases). Germline-derived CDR1 and CDR2 are SGHVS and FNYEAQ. V shed 5 bases and J shed 6 bases, with 16 bases lying between them. The CDR3 length is 14 residues. CDR3 bases: TGTGCCAGCAGCCCCGCCGGCAGGGTCGCTGAAGCTTTCTTT. Translation gives CASSPAGRVAEAFF. Using reference TRBV7-6 and TRBJ1-1 for the parts outside the CDR3, the full variable domain is GAGVSQSPRYKVTKRGQDVALRCDPISGHVSLYWYRQALGQGPEFLTYFNYEAQQDKSGLPNDRFSAERPEGSISTLTIQRTEQRDSAMYRCASSPAGRVAEAFFGQGTRLTVV.

DNA of the CDR3: TGTGCCAGCTCATTGACAGGGACCCCCGGGGAGACCCAGTACTTC. Protein: CASSLTGTPGETQYF. The chain employs TRBV18 and TRBJ2-5; 7 bases line up with TRBD1. Germline V gives CDR1 KGHSH, CDR2 LQKENI. The V and J ends lost 5 bases and 5 bases, in that order; junction bases with no gene match: 11. The CDR3 loop spans 15 amino acids.

This chain connects TRBV7-9 to TRBJ1-4, with 9 bases that match TRBD1. After removal of 4 bases from V and 8 bases from J, the junction contained 5 bases not matched to a gene. In germline, CDR1 is SEHNR, CDR2 FQNEAQ (reference sequence). CDR3 length: 14 residues. The CDR3 reads CASSSGQGREKLFF. CDR3 bases: TGTGCCAGCAGCTCGGGACAGGGTCGGGAAAAACTGTTTTTT.

J is TRBJ2-7 and V is TRBV19; 8 positions agree with TRBD2. The CDR3 sequence is 14 residues long. V dropped 5 bases and J dropped 0; count of bases not matched to a gene: 3. Germline-derived CDR1 and CDR2 are LNHDA and SQIVND (reference sequence). CDR3 sequence: CASSQGTSSYEQYF. In DNA, the CDR3 is TGTGCCAGTAGTCAAGGGACTAGCTCCTACGAGCAGTACTTC.

Only one count was recorded for this clone. The rearrangement links TRBV2 to TRBJ1-6; D gene unclear. The V gene lost 9 bases and the J gene lost 4 bases, with 13 bases spanning the gap. The CDR3 has 14 amino acids. From germline, CDR1 is SNHLY and CDR2 FYNNEI. The CDR3 DNA follows: TGTGCCAGTGGCAACGCCCTATATAATTCACCCCTCCACTTT. Its protein is CASGNALYNSPLHF.

The chain recombines TRBV7-9 with TRBJ1-5; D is unresolved. This CDR3 contains 13 residues. Trimming stripped 2 bases from V and 4 bases from J, with 6 bases between. Germline V gene lookup returns CDR1 SEHNR and CDR2 FQNEAQ (reference sequence). CDR3 bases: TGTGCCAGCAGCTTAAGCAGGAATCAGCCCCAGCATTTT. Its protein product is CASSLSRNQPQHF. The variable domain in full, completed from reference TRBV7-9 and TRBJ1-5, reads DTGVSQNPRHKITKRGQNVTFRCDPISEHNRLYWYRQTLGQGPEFLTYFQNEAQLEKSRLLSDRFSAERPKGSFSTLEIQRTEQGDSAMYLCASSLSRNQPQHFGDGTRLSIL.

The rearrangement joins TRBV11-3 to TRBJ1-1; D is unresolved. Between the trimmed V and J ends, which lost 4 bases and 7 bases, there was a span of 16 bases. Per the germline V gene, CDR1 is SGHNT and CDR2 is YENEEA. This CDR3 is built from 14 residues. DNA of the CDR3: TGTGCCAGCAGCTCCCTCATGGAGGAGGGTGAAGCTTTCTTT. This translates into CASSSLMEEGEAFF.